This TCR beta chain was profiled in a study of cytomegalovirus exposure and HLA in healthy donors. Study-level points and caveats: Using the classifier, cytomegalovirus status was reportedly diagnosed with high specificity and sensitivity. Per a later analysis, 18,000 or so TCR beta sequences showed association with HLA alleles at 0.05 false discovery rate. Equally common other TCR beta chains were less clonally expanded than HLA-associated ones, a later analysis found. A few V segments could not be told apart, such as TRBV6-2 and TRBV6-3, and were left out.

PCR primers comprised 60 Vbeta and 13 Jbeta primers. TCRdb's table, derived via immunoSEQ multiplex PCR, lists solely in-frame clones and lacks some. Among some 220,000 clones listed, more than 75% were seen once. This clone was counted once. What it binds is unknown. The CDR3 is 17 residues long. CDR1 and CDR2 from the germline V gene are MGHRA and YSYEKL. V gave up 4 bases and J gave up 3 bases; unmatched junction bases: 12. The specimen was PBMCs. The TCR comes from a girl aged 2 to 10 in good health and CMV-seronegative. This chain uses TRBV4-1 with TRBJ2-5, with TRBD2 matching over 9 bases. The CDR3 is CASSLRTLAGAKETQYF. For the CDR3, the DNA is TGCGCCAGCAGCCTCCGGACGTTAGCGGGAGCTAAAGAGACCCAGTACTTC.